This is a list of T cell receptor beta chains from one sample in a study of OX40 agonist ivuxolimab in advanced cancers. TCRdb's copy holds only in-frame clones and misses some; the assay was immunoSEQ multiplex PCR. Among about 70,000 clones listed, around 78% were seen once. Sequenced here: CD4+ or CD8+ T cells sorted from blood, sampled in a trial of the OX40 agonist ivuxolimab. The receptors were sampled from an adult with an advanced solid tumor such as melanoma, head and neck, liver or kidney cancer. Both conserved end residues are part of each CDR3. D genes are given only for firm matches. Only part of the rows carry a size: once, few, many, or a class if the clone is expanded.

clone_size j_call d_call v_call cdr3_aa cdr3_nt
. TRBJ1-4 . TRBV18 CASSPPGGTGEKLFF TGTGCCAGCTCACCCCCAGGCGGGACTGGTGAAAAACTGTTTTTT
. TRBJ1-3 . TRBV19 CASREGPGRNTIYF TGTGCCAGTAGAGAGGGTCCAGGGCGGAACACCATATATTTT
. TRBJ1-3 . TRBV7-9 CSGGNTIYF TGCTCCGGTGGAAACACCATATATTTT
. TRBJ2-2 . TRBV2 CASSDTGELFF TGTGCCAGCAGTGATACCGGGGAGCTGTTTTTT
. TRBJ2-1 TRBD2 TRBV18 CASSPGSGGISGTYNEQFF TGTGCCAGCTCACCAGGGTCTGGAGGGATTAGCGGGACCTACAATGAGCAGTTCTTC
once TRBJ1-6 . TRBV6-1 CASSEAWVGVSSPLHF TGTGCCAGCAGTGAAGCGTGGGTTGGGGTTAGTTCACCCCTCCACTTT
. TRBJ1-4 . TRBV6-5 CASSRLGANEKLFF TGTGCCAGCAGCCGGTTGGGGGCTAATGAAAAACTGTTTTTT
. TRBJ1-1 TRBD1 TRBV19 CASSNRDRGSEAFF TGTGCCAGTAGTAACAGGGACAGGGGTTCCGAAGCTTTCTTT
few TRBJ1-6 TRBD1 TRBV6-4 CASSLTGGEALHF TGTGCCAGCAGCCTGACAGGGGGCGAGGCCCTCCACTTT
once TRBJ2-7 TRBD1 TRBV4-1 CASSHSQGYEQYF TGCGCCAGCAGCCATTCACAGGGGTACGAGCAGTACTTC
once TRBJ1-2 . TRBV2 CASRQTLLNYGYTF TGTGCCAGCCGCCAGACCTTACTTAACTATGGCTACACCTTC
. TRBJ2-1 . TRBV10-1 CASSEPSGAGRNEQFF TGCGCCAGCAGTGAGCCCTCTGGGGCGGGGCGGAATGAGCAGTTCTTC
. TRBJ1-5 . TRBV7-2 CASSLEMGRGQPQHF TGTGCCAGCAGCTTAGAAATGGGACGGGGTCAGCCCCAGCATTTT
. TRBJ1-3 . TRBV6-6 CASSYSAQDSGNTIYF TGTGCCAGCAGTTACAGCGCGCAGGACTCTGGAAACACCATATATTTT
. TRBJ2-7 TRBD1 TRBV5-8 CASSSDRGWSYEQYF TGTGCCAGCAGCTCGGACAGGGGGTGGTCCTACGAGCAGTACTTC
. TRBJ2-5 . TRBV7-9 CASSLGGAGLGETQYF TGTGCCAGCAGCTTAGGGGGGGCAGGGCTCGGAGAGACCCAGTACTTC
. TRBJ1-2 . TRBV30 CAFERDTNYGYTF TGTGCATTTGAACGGGACACCAACTATGGCTACACCTTC
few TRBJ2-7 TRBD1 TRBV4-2 CASSHIGTGTEPYEQYF TGTGCCAGCAGCCACATTGGTACCGGGACAGAGCCTTACGAGCAGTACTTC
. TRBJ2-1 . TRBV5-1 CASSLENQGPAREFF TGCGCCAGCAGCTTGGAAAATCAGGGACCTGCGCGAGAGTTCTTC
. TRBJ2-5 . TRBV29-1 CSVVTGQETQYF TGCAGCGTTGTAACAGGACAAGAGACCCAGTACTTC
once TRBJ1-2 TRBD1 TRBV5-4 CASSTGTGGSYGYTF TGTGCCAGCAGCACTGGGACAGGGGGCTCATATGGCTACACCTTC
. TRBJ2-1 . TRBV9 CASSTTHQRRGEQFF TGTGCCAGCAGCACCACCCATCAGAGACGGGGTGAGCAGTTCTTC
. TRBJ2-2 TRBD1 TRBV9 CASSVQGVGELFF TGTGCCAGCAGCGTACAGGGGGTCGGGGAGCTGTTTTTT